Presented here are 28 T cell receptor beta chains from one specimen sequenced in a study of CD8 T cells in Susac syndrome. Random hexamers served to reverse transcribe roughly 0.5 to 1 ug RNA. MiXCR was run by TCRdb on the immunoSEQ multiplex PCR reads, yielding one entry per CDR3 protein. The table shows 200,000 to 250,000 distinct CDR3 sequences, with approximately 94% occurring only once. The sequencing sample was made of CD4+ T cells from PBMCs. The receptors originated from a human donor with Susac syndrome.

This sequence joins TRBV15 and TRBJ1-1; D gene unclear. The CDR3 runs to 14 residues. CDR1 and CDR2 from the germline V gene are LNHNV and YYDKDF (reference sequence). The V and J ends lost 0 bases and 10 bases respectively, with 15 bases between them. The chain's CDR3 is CATSRDQAQLRAFF. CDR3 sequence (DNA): TGTGCCACCAGCAGAGATCAGGCCCAACTCAGAGCTTTCTTT.

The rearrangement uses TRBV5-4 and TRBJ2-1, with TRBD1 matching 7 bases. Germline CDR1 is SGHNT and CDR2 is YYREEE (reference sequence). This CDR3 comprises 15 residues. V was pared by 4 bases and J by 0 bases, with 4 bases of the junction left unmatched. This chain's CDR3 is CASSRTGSSYNEQFF. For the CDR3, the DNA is TGTGCCAGCAGCAGGACAGGTAGCTCCTACAATGAGCAGTTCTTC.

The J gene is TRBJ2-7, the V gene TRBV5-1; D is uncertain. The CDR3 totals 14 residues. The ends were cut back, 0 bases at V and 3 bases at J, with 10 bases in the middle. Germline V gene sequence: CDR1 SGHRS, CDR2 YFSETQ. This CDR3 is CASSLVGMYYEQYF. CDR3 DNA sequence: TGCGCCAGCAGCTTGGTCGGCATGTACTACGAGCAGTACTTC.

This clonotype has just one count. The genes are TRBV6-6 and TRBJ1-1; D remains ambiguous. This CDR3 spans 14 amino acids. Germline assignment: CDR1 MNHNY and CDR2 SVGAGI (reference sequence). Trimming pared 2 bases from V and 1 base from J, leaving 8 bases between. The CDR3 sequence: CASSYLLENTEAFF. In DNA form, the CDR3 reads TGTGCCAGCAGTTACCTCCTGGAGAACACTGAAGCTTTCTTT.

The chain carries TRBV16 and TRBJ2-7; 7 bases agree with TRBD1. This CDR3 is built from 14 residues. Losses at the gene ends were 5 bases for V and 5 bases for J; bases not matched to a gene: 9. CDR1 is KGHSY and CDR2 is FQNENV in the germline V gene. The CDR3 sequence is CASSTSGQIDEQYF. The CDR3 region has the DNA TGTGCCAGCAGCACGTCGGGACAGATCGACGAGCAGTACTTC.

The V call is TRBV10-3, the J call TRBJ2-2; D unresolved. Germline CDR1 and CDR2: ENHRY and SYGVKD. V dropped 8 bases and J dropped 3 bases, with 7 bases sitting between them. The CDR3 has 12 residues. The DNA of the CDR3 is TGTGCCATCGGAGCGTACACCGGGGAGCTGTTTTTT. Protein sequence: CAIGAYTGELFF.

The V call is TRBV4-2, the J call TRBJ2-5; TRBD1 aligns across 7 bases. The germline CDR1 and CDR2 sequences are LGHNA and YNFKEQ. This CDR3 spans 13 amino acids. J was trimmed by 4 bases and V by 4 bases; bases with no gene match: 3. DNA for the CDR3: TGTGCCAGCAGCCCCCGACAGGGAGAGACCCAGTACTTC. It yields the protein CASSPRQGETQYF.

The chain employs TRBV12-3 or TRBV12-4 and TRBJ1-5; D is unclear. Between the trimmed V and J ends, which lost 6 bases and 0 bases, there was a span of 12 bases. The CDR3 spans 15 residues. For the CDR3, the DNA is TGTGCCAGCAGCCCTGATTCCTATAGCAATCAGCCCCAGCATTTT. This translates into CASSPDSYSNQPQHF.

The CDR3 here is CASSSPGDGPNTEAFF. As DNA, the CDR3 is TGTGCCAGCAGTTCTCCAGGGGATGGGCCAAACACTGAAGCTTTCTTT. The chain combines TRBV6-5 with TRBJ1-1; D possibly corresponds to TRBD1 (6 bases). Trimming cost V 4 bases and J 2 bases, with 17 bases left between them. CDR3 size: 16 residues. Germline CDR1 and CDR2: MNHEY and SVGAGI.

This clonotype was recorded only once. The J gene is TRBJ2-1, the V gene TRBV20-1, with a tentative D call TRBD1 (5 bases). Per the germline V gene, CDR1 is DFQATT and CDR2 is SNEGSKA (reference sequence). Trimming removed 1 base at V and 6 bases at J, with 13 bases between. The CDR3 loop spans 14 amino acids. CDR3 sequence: CSARGGRVGNEQFF. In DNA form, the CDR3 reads TGCAGTGCTAGAGGGGGCAGGGTGGGCAATGAGCAGTTCTTC.

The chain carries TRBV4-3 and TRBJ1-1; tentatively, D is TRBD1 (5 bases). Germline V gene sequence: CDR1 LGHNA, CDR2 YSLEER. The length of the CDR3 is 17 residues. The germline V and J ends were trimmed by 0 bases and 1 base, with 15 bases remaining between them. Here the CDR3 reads CASSQEIGGSQNTEAFF. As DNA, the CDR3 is TGCGCCAGCAGCCAAGAAATTGGGGGATCTCAGAACACTGAAGCTTTCTTT.

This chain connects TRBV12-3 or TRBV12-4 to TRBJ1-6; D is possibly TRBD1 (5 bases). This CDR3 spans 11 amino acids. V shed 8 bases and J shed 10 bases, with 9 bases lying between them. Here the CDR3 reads CASQGNSPLHF. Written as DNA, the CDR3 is TGTGCCAGCCAGGGTAACTCACCCCTCCACTTT.

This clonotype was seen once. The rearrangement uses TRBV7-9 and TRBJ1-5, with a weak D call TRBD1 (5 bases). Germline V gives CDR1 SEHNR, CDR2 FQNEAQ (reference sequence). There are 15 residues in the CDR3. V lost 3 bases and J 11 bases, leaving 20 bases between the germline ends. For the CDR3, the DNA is TGTGCCAGCAGCTTCTCCGGGGCGGTAGGTGAGTCCCAGCATTTT. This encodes CASSFSGAVGESQHF.

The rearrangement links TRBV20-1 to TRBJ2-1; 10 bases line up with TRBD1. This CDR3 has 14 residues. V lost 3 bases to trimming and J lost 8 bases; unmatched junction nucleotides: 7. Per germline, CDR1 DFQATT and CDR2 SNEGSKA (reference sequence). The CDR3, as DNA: TGCAGTGCTAGGGGACAGGGGTCATCCTATGAGCAGTTCTTC. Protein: CSARGQGSSYEQFF.

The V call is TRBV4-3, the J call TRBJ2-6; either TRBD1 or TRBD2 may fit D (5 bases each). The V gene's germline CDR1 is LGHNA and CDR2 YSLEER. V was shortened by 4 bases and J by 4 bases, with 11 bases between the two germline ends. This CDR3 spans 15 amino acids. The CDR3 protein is CASSPPGAGANVLTF. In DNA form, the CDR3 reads TGCGCCAGCAGCCCCCCCGGGGCCGGGGCCAACGTCCTGACTTTC.

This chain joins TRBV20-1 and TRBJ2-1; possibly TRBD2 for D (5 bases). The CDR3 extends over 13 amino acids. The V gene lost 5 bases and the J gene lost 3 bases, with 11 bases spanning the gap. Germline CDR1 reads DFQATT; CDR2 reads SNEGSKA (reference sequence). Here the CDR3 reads CSARGLSYNEQFF. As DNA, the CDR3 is TGCAGTGCTCGCGGGTTGAGCTACAATGAGCAGTTCTTC.

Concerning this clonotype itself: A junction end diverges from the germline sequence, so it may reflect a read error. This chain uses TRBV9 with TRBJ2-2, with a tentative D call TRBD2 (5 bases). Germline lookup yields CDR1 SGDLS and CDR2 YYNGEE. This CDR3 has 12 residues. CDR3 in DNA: TGTGCCAGCAGCGTAGATCCCGGGGAGCTGTCTTTT. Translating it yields CASSVDPGELSF. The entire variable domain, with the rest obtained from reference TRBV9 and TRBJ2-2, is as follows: DSGVTQTPKHLITATGQRVTLRCSPRSGDLSVYWYQQSLDQGLQFLIQYYNGEERAKGNILERFSAQQFPDLHSELNLSSLELGDSALYFCASSVDPGELSFGEGSRLTVL.

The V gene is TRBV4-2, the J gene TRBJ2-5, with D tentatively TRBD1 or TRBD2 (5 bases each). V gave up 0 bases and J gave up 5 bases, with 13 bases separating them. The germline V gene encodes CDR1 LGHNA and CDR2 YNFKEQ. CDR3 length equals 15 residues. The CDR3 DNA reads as TGTGCCAGCAGCCAAGATCCCCGGGGCGCGGAGACCCAGTACTTC. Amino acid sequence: CASSQDPRGAETQYF.

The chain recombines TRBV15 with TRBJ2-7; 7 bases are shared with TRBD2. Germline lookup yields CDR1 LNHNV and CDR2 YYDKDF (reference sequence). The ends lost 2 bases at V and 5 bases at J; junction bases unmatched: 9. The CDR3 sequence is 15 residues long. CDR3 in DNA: TGTGCCACCAGCAGACCGGACGGGGGGTATGACGAGCAGTACTTC. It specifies CATSRPDGGYDEQYF.

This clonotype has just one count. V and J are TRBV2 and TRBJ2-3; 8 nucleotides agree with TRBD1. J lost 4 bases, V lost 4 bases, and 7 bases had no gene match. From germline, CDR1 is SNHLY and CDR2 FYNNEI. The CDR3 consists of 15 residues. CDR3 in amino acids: CASSGQGAKADTQYF. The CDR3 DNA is TGTGCCAGCAGTGGGCAGGGGGCAAAGGCAGATACGCAGTATTTT.

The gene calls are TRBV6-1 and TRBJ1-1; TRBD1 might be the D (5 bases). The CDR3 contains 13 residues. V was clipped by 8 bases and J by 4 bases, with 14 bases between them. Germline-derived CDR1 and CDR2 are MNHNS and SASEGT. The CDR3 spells CASRTSGGTEAFF. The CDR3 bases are TGTGCCAGCCGGACCTCCGGGGGCACTGAAGCTTTCTTT.

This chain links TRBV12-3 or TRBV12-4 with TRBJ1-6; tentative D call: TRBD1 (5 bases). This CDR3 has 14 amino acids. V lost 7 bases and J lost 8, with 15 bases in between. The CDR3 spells CASNYGGSHSPLHF. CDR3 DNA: TGTGCCAGCAACTATGGGGGGTCCCATTCACCCCTCCACTTT.

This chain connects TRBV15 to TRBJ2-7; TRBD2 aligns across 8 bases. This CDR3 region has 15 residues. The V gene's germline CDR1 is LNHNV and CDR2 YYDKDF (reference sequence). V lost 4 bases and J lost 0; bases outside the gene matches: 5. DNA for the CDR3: TGTGCCACCAGCACCAGCGGGGGCCTCTCCTACGAGCAGTACTTC. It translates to CATSTSGGLSYEQYF.

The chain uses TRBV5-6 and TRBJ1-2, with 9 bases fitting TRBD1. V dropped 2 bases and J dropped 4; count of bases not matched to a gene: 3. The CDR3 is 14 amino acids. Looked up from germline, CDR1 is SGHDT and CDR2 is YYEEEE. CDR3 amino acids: CASSFPDRGYGYTF. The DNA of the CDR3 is TGTGCCAGCAGCTTCCCGGACAGGGGCTATGGCTACACCTTC.

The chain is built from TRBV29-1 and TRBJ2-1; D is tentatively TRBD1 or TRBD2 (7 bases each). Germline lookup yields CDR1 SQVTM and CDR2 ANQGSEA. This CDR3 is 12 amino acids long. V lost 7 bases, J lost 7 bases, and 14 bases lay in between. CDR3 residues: CSGQGGGNEQFF. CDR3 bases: TGCAGCGGCCAGGGGGGGGGAAATGAGCAGTTCTTC.

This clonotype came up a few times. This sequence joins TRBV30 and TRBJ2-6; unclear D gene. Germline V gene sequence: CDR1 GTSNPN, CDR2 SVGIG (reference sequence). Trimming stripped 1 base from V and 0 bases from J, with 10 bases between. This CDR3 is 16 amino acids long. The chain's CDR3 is CAWSGLGNSGANVLTF. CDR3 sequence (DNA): TGTGCCTGGAGTGGTTTGGGAAACTCTGGGGCCAACGTCCTGACTTTC.

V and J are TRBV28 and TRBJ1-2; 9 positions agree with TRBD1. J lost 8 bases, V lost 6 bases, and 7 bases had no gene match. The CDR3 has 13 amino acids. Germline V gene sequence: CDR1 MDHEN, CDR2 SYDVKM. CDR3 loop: CASSKTGGGGYTF. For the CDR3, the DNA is TGTGCCAGCAGCAAGACAGGGGGAGGAGGCTACACCTTC.

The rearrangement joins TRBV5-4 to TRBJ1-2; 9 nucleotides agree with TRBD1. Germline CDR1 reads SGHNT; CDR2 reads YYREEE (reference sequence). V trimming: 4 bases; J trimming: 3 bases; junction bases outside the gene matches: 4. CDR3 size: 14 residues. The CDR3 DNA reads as TGTGCCAGCAGCACGGGACAGGGCTACTATGGCTACACCTTC. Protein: CASSTGQGYYGYTF.